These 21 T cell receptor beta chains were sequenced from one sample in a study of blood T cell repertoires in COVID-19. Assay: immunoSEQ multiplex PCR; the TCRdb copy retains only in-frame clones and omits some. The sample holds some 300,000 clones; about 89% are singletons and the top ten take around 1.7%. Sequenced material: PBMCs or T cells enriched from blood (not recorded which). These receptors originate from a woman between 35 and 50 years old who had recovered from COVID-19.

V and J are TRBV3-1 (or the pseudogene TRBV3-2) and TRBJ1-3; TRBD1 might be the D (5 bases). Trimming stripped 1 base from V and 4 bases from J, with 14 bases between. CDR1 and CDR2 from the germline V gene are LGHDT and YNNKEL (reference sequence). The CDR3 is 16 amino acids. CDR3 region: CASSQVGGGDGNTIYF. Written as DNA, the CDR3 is TGTGCCAGCAGCCAAGTCGGCGGGGGGGACGGAAACACCATATATTTT.

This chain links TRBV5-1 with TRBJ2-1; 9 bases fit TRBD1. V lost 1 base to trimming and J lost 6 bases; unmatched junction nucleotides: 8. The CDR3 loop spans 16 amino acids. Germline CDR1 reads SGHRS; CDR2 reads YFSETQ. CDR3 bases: TGCGCCAGCAGCTTGATGGGGACAGGGAGGTTCAATGAGCAGTTCTTC. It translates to CASSLMGTGRFNEQFF.

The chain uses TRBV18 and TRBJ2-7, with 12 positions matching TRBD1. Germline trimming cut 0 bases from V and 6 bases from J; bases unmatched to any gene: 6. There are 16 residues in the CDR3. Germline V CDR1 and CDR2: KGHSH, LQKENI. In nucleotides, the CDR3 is TGTGCCAGCTCACCACCTCCGGGACAGGGGGCTCGCGAGCAGTACTTC. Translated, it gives CASSPPPGQGAREQYF.

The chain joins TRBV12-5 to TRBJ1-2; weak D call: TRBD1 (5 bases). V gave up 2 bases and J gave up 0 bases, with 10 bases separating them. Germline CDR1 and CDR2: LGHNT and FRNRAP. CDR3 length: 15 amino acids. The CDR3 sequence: CASGLWAGTNYGYTF. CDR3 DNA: TGTGCTAGTGGTTTGTGGGCAGGGACTAACTATGGCTACACCTTC. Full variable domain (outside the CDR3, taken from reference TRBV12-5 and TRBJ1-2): DARVTQTPRHKVTEMGQEVTMRCQPILGHNTVFWYRQTMMQGLELLAYFRNRAPLDDSGMPKDRFSAEMPDATLATLKIQPSEPRDSAVYFCASGLWAGTNYGYTFGSGTRLTVV.

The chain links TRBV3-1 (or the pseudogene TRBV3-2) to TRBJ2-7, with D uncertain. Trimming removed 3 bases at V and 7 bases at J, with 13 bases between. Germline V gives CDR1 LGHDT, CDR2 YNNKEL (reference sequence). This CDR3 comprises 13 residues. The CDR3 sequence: CASSQVNSREQYF. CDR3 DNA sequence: TGTGCCAGCAGCCAGGTAAATTCGCGGGAGCAGTACTTC.

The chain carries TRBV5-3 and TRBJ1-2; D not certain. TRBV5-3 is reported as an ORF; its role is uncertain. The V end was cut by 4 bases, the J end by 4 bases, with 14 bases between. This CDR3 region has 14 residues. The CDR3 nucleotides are TGTGCCAGAAGCCCGGTACAGAACCTCTATGGCTACACCTTC. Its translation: CARSPVQNLYGYTF.

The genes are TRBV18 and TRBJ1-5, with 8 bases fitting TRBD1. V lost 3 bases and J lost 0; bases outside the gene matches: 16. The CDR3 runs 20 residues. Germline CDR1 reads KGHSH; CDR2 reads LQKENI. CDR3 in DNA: TGTGCCAGCTCACCTGGGGAGACAGGGGAGCGATTCTATAGCAATCAGCCCCAGCATTTT. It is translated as CASSPGETGERFYSNQPQHF.

The CDR3 loop reads CASSERLILGTNEKLFF. CDR3 sequence (DNA): TGTGCCAGCAGTGAACGACTGATTCTTGGAACTAATGAAAAACTGTTTTTT. The chain recombines TRBV6-1 with TRBJ1-4, with D unresolved. CDR1 is MNHNS and CDR2 is SASEGT in the germline V gene. The CDR3 has 17 residues. Between the trimmed V and J ends, which lost 2 bases and 1 base, there was a span of 14 bases.

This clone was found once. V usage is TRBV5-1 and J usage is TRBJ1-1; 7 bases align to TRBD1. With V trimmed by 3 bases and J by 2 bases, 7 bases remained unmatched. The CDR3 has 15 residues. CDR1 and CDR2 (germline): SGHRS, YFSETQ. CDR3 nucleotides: TGCGCCAGCAGCTGGGGACAGACCCTTAACACTGAAGCTTTCTTT. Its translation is CASSWGQTLNTEAFF.

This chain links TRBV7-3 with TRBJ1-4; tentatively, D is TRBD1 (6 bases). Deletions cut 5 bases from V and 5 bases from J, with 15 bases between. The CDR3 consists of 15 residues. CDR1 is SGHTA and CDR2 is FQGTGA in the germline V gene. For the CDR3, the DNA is TGTGCCAGCAGCCCAGCAGGGGTGATGAATGAAAAACTGTTTTTT. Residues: CASSPAGVMNEKLFF. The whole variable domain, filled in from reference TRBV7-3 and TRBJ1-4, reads GAGVSQTPSNKVTEKGKYVELRCDPISGHTALYWYRQSLGQGPEFLIYFQGTGAADDSGLPNDRFFAVRPEGSVSTLKIQRTERGDSAVYLCASSPAGVMNEKLFFGSGTQLSVL.

The chain's CDR3 is CSVRGGMGYTF. CDR3 bases: TGCAGCGTGCGCGGGGGGATGGGCTACACCTTC. The J gene is TRBJ1-2, the V gene TRBV29-1; tentatively, D is TRBD1 (5 bases). Germline CDR1 reads SQVTM; CDR2 reads ANQGSEA. There are 11 residues in the CDR3. Trimming removed 6 bases from V and 8 bases from J, with 13 bases in between.

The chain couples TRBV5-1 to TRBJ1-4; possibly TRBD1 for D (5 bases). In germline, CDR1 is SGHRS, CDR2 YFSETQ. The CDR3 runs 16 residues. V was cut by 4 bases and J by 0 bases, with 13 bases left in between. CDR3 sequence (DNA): TGCGCCAGCAGCATGGGGGTGCAGGCAACTAATGAAAAACTGTTTTTT. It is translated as CASSMGVQATNEKLFF.

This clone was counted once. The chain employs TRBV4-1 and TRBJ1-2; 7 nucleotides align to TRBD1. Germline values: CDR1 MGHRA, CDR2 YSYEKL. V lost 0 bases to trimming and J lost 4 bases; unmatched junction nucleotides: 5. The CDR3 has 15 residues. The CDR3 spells CASSQDRGTAYGYTF. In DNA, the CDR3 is TGCGCCAGCAGCCAAGATCGGGGGACAGCCTATGGCTACACCTTC.

CDR3 sequence (DNA): TGTGCCAGTAGCGGACAGGGGGCTGGTTGGAATGAGCAGTTCTTC. Translation gives CASSGQGAGWNEQFF. The rearrangement joins TRBV19 to TRBJ2-1, with TRBD1 matching over 11 bases. CDR3 length: 15 amino acids. V shed 6 bases, J shed 7 bases, and the junction held 8 bases outside the gene matches. Germline V gene sequence: CDR1 LNHDA, CDR2 SQIVND (reference sequence).

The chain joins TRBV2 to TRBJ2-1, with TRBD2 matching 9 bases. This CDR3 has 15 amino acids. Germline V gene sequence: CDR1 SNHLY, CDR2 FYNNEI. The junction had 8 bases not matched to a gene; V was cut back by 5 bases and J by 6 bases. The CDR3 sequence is CASSYLAGRTNEQFF. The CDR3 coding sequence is TGTGCCAGCAGTTACCTAGCGGGAAGAACCAATGAGCAGTTCTTC. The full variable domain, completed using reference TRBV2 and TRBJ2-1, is EPEVTQTPSHQVTQMGQEVILRCVPISNHLYFYWYRQILGQKVEFLVSFYNNEISEKSEIFDDQFSVERPDGSNFTLKIRSTKLEDSAMYFCASSYLAGRTNEQFFGPGTRLTVL.

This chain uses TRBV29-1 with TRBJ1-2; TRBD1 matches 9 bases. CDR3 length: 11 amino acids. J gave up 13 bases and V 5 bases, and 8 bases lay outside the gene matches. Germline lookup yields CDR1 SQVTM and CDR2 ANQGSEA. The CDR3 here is CSVWGTGQCTF. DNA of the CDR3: TGCAGCGTTTGGGGGACAGGGCAATGCACCTTC.

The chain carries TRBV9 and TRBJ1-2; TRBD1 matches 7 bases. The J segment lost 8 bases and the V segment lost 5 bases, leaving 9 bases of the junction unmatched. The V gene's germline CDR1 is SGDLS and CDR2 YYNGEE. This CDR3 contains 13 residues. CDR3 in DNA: TGTGCCAGCAGGAACCGTGGACAGGAGGGCTACACCTTC. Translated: CASRNRGQEGYTF.

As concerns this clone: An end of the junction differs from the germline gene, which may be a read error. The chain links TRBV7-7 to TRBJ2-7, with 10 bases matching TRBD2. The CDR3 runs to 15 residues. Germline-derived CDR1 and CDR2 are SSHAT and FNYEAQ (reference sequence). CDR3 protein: CASSPGTSASYEQYF. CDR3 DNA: TGTGCTAGCAGCCCCGGGACTAGCGCCTCCTACGAGCAGTACTTC.

CDR3 region: CASSVGGTEPEQFF. The DNA of the CDR3 is TGTGCCAGCAGCGTAGGTGGGACAGAGCCTGAGCAGTTCTTC. The chain employs TRBV9 and TRBJ2-1; 7 bases are a match to TRBD1. Germline-derived CDR1 and CDR2 are SGDLS and YYNGEE. The CDR3 is made up of 14 amino acids. The V segment lost 0 bases and the J segment 9 bases; nucleotides outside the gene matches: 6.

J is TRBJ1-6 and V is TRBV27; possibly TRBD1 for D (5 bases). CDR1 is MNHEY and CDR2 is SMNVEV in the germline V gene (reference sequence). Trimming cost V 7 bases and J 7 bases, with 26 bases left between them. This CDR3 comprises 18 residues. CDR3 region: CASNPRWGPDLWNSPLHF. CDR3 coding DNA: TGTGCCAGCAACCCCAGGTGGGGCCCGGACCTATGGAATTCACCCCTCCACTTT.

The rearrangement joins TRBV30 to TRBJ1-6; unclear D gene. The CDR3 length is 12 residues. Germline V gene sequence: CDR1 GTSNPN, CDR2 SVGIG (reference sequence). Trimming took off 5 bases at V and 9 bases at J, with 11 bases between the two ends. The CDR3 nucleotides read TGTGCCTGGGTAGAGGGTGGTTCACCCCTCCACTTT. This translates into CAWVEGGSPLHF.